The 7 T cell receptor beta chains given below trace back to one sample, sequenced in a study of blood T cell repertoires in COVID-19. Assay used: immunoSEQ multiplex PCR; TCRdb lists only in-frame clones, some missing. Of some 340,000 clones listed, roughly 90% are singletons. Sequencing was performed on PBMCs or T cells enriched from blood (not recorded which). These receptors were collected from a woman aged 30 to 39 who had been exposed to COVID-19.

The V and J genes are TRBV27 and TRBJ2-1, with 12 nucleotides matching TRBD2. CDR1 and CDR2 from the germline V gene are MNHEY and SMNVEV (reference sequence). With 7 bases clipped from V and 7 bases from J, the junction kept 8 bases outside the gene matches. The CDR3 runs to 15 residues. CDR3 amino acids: CASTGLAGGQNEQFF. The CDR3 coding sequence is TGTGCCAGCACCGGGCTAGCGGGGGGGCAGAATGAGCAGTTCTTC.

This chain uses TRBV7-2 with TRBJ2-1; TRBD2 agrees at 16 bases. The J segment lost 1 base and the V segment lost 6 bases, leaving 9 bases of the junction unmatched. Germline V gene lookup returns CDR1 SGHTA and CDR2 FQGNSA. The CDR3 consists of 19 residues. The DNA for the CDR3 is TGTGCCAGCAGTTCCCCGGGACTAGCGGGGGGGGGTTCCTACAATGAGCAGTTCTTC. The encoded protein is CASSSPGLAGGGSYNEQFF.

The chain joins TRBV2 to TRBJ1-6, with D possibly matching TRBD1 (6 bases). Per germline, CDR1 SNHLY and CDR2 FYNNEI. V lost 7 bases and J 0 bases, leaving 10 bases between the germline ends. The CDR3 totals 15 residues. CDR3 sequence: CASNEQGSYNSPLHF. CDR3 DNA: TGTGCCAGCAACGAACAGGGCTCCTATAATTCACCCCTCCACTTT.

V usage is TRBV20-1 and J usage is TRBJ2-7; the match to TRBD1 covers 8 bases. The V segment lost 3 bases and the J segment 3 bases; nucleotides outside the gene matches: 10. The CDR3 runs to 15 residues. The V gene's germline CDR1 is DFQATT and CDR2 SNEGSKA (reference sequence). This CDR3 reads CSASSPTGAGYEQYF. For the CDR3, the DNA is TGCAGTGCTAGTTCCCCGACAGGGGCGGGCTACGAGCAGTACTTC.

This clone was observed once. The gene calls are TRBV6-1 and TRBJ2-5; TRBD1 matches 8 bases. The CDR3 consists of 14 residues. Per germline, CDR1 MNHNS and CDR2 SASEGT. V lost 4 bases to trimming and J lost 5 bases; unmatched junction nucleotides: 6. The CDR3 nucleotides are TGTGCCAGCAGTGGACAGGGGTTGAGGGAGACCCAGTACTTC. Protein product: CASSGQGLRETQYF.

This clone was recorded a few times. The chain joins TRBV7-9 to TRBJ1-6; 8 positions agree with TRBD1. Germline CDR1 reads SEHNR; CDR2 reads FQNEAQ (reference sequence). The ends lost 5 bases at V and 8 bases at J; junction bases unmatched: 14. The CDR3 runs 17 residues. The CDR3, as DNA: TGTGCCAGCAGCCCCCGCCGACAGGGGATTGGGGATTCACCCCTCCACTTT. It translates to CASSPRRQGIGDSPLHF.

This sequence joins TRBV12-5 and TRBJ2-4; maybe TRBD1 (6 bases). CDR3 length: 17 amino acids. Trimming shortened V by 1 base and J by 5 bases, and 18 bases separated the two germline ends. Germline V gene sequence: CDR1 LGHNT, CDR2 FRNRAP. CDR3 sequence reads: CASGLGPRGRGENIQYF. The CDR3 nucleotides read TGTGCTAGTGGTTTGGGACCCAGGGGACGAGGAGAAAACATTCAGTACTTC. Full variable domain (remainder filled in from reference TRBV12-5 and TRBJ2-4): DARVTQTPRHKVTEMGQEVTMRCQPILGHNTVFWYRQTMMQGLELLAYFRNRAPLDDSGMPKDRFSAEMPDATLATLKIQPSEPRDSAVYFCASGLGPRGRGENIQYFGAGTRLSVL.